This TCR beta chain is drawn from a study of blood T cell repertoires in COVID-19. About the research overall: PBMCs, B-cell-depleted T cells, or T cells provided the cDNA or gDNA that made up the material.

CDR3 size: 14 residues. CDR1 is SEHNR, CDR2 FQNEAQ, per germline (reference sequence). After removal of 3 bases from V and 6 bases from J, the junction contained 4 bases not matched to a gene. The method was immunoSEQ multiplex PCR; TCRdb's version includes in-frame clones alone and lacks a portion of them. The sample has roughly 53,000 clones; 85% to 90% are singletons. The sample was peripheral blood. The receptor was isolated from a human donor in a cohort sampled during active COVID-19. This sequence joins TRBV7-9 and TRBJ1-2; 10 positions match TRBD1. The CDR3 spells CASSFTGTGDGYTF. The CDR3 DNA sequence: TGTGCCAGCAGCTTTACCGGGACAGGGGATGGCTACACCTTC.